This passage covers 7 T cell receptor beta chains from one sample sequenced in a study of cytomegalovirus exposure and HLA in healthy donors. Primers: 60 Vbeta forward and 13 Jbeta reverse. Profiled with immunoSEQ multiplex PCR; TCRdb holds only in-frame clones, not every one. The data hold around 140,000 clones, with around 73% observed a single time. Sequencing was carried out using PBMCs. These receptors all stem from a woman aged 18-29 years in good health and CMV-seronegative.

This chain joins TRBV6-5 and TRBJ1-5, with TRBD1 as a possible D gene (6 bases). CDR3 size: 15 residues. Germline V CDR1 and CDR2: MNHEY, SVGAGI. Trimming removed 7 bases at V and 4 bases at J, with 17 bases between. The chain's CDR3 is CASKTLQGRNQPQHF. The CDR3 bases are TGTGCCAGCAAAACTTTACAGGGACGGAATCAGCCCCAGCATTTT.

The genes are TRBV6-5 and TRBJ2-7; D is perhaps TRBD2 (5 bases). There are 11 residues in the CDR3. Trimming took off 6 bases at V and 4 bases at J, with 7 bases between the two ends. Germline CDR1 MNHEY, CDR2 SVGAGI. CDR3 sequence reads: CASSEGYEQYV. The CDR3, as DNA: TGTGCCAGCAGCGAGGGATACGAGCAGTACGTC.

This sequence joins TRBV6-4 and TRBJ1-1; no clear D. Germline lookup yields CDR1 MRHNA and CDR2 SNTAGT. CDR3 size: 12 residues. With 4 bases removed from V and 8 bases from J, the gap between germline ends came to 11 bases. The CDR3 protein is CASSGDGGEAFF. CDR3 sequence (DNA): TGTGCCAGCAGTGGCGACGGAGGAGAAGCTTTCTTT.

This clone was detected a few times. V and J are TRBV27 and TRBJ1-1; D is unresolved. The CDR3 extends over 13 amino acids. In germline, CDR1 is MNHEY, CDR2 SMNVEV (reference sequence). The V end lost 8 bases, the J end lost 0 bases, and 10 bases lay between the germline ends. The CDR3 DNA is TGTGCCAGCTCCGGAGGCTTGAACACTGAAGCTTTCTTT. Protein sequence: CASSGGLNTEAFF.

There are a few counts of this clone. J is TRBJ1-2 and V is TRBV27; possibly TRBD1 for D (6 bases). The length of the CDR3 is 15 residues. The germline gives CDR1 MNHEY, CDR2 SMNVEV (reference sequence). Trimming shortened V by 3 bases and J by 2 bases, and 13 bases separated the two germline ends. The CDR3 DNA is TGTGCCAGCAGTTTTAGTTGGCAGGGGAACTATGGCTACACCTTC. It translates to CASSFSWQGNYGYTF.

The chain couples TRBV10-2 to TRBJ2-1, with 9 bases that match TRBD1. Per the germline V gene, CDR1 is WSHSY and CDR2 is SAAADI. Trimming at V came to 5 bases and at J to 8 bases, leaving 1 base not matched to a gene. CDR3 length: 12 amino acids. The chain's CDR3 is CASSTGGHEQFF. In DNA, the CDR3 is TGCGCCAGCAGTACAGGGGGCCATGAGCAGTTCTTC.

The sample holds one count of this clone. This chain uses TRBV6-5 with TRBJ1-4; D is uncertain. Looked up from germline, CDR1 is MNHEY and CDR2 is SVGAGI. V lost 0 bases and J lost 4, with 9 bases in between. The CDR3 contains 15 residues. Written as DNA, the CDR3 is TGTGCCAGCAGTTACTCGGGAGCGCTTAATGAAAAACTGTTTTTT. Its translation: CASSYSGALNEKLFF.